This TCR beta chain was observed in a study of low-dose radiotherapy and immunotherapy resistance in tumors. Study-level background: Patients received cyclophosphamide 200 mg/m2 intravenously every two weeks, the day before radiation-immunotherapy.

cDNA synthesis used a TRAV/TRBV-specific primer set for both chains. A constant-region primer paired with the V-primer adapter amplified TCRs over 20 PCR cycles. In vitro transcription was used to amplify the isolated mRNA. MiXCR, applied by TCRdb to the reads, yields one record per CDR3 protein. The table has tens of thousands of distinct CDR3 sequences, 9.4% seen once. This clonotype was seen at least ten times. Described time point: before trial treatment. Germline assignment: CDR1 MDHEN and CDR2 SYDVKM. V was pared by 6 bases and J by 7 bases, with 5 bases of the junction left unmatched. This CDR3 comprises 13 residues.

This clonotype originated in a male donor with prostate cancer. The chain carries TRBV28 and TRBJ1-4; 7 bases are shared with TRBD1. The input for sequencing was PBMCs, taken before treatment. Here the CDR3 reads CASSPSGGEKLFF. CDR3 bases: TGTGCCAGCAGCCCCTCAGGGGGTGAAAAACTGTTTTTT.